These 13 T cell receptor beta chains were sequenced from one sample in a study of breast tumors, draining lymph nodes, adjacent tissues. Axillary draining lymph nodes of breast cancer patients supplied the node samples. TCRdb analysed the multiplex PCR reads with MiXCR anew, one entry per CDR3 protein. The sample carries over 70,000 distinct CDR3 sequences, over 25% recorded once. Sequenced input: axillary lymph node tissue. The receptors here all came from a female donor with breast cancer. Some clones in this sample may be carry-over from other donors' samples.

This clonotype was detected ten times or more. The rearrangement links TRBV10-3 to TRBJ2-1; 13 bases are shared with TRBD2. Germline V CDR1 and CDR2: ENHRY, SYGVKD. The CDR3 loop spans 16 amino acids. V lost 0 bases, J lost 10 bases, and 6 bases stayed unmatched. CDR3 sequence (DNA): TGTGCCATCAGTGAGTCGAGTGGACTAGCGGGAGAGGAGCAGTTCTTC. It yields the protein CAISESSGLAGEEQFF.

The genes are TRBV7-3 and TRBJ1-5, with 7 bases matching TRBD1. Trimming at V came to 5 bases and at J to 4 bases, leaving 8 bases not matched to a gene. The CDR3 covers 15 residues. Germline lookup yields CDR1 SGHTA and CDR2 FQGTGA. In nucleotides, the CDR3 is TGTGCCAGCAGCGCATCCGGGACAGCAAATCAGCCCCAGCATTTT. It is translated as CASSASGTANQPQHF.

This clonotype was detected many times. The rearrangement links TRBV19 to TRBJ1-2; tentative D call: TRBD1 (6 bases). Germline V gene data show CDR1 as LNHDA and CDR2 as SQIVND (reference sequence). The V gene lost 8 bases and the J gene lost 8 bases, with 15 bases spanning the gap. The CDR3 spans 12 residues. Here the CDR3 DNA reads TGTGCCAGTTTTTTTCCAGGGGAAGGCTACACCTTC. This gives the protein CASFFPGEGYTF.

The chain combines TRBV29-1 with TRBJ2-1, with TRBD2 matching 7 bases. Germline V lookup: CDR1 SQVTM, CDR2 ANQGSEA. Losses at the gene ends were 4 bases for V and 7 bases for J; bases not matched to a gene: 10. The CDR3 is 14 residues long. The CDR3 is CSVVLAGVWNEQFF. DNA for the CDR3: TGCAGCGTTGTTCTGGCGGGAGTGTGGAATGAGCAGTTCTTC.

This chain connects TRBV12-3 or TRBV12-4 to TRBJ2-2; 14 bases line up with TRBD2. The CDR3 has 18 amino acids. With V trimmed by 7 bases and J by 2 bases, 9 bases remained unmatched. The DNA of the CDR3 is TGTGCCAGCAACCCTGGGACTAGCGGGAGTGCTAACACCGGGGAGCTGTTTTTT. It encodes CASNPGTSGSANTGELFF.

This clonotype appeared many times. The chain links TRBV24-1 to TRBJ2-1; D uncertain. V was shortened by 4 bases and J by 3 bases, with 21 bases between the two germline ends. The length of the CDR3 is 18 residues. Germline CDR1 reads KGHDR; CDR2 reads SFDVKD. The CDR3 is CATSEMPSFDTDYNEQFF. CDR3 sequence (DNA): TGTGCCACCAGTGAGATGCCCTCTTTTGACACCGACTACAATGAGCAGTTCTTC.

This clonotype has a count of ten or more. This chain connects TRBV20-1 to TRBJ1-2; D is possibly TRBD1 (5 bases). The V end was cut by 0 bases, the J end by 1 base, with 15 bases between. Germline CDR1 is DFQATT and CDR2 is SNEGSKA (reference sequence). The CDR3 totals 16 residues. CDR3 bases: TGCAGTGCTAGAGATTATACCGGGGCTATTAACTATGGCTACACCTTC. Its translation: CSARDYTGAINYGYTF.

The V gene is TRBV18, the J gene TRBJ2-2; 14 bases line up with TRBD2. The CDR3 covers 18 residues. Trimming took 6 bases from V and 7 from J; bases not matched to a gene: 13. The germline V gene encodes CDR1 KGHSH and CDR2 LQKENI. DNA of the CDR3: TGTGCCAGCTCCCGCCCGGGACTAGCGGGAGCTTTGGGCGGGGAGCTGTTTTTT. Translation: CASSRPGLAGALGGELFF.

A remark on this clonotype: The conserved phenylalanine or tryptophan normally closing the CDR3 is absent here, so this likely arose from a read error. CDR3 amino acids: CSHPANDCENTGELFL. The CDR3 bases are TGCAGCCATCCAGCTAACGACTGCGAGAACACCGGGGAGCTGTTTCTT. The rearrangement links TRBV20-1 to TRBJ2-2; no clear D. This CDR3 has 16 amino acids. CDR1 and CDR2 (germline): DFQATT, SNEGSKA (reference sequence).

This clonotype was seen ten or more times. The CDR3 loop reads CASSLVLSLYGYTF. The CDR3 DNA reads as TGTGCCAGCAGCTTAGTGCTGAGTCTCTATGGCTACACCTTC. The chain links TRBV7-2 to TRBJ1-2; D is undetermined. This CDR3 is 14 amino acids long. Looked up from germline, CDR1 is SGHTA and CDR2 is FQGNSA. V was clipped by 1 base and J by 4 bases, with 10 bases between them.

Worth noting for this clonotype: The conserved final phenylalanine or tryptophan is absent from the CDR3, which likely points to a read error. The V gene is TRBV11-1, the J gene TRBJ2-1; D is unresolved. Germline CDR1 is SGHAT and CDR2 is FQDESV (reference sequence). This CDR3 is built from 13 residues. V lost 1 base and J 6 bases, leaving 7 bases between the germline ends. The CDR3 sequence: CASSLGAVNEQFL. The DNA for the CDR3 is TGTGCCAGCAGCTTAGGGGCAGTCAATGAGCAGTTCCTC.

This clonotype was counted ten times or more. The chain carries TRBV20-1 and TRBJ2-1; 9 positions agree with TRBD2. The V and J ends lost 1 base and 5 bases, in that order; junction bases with no gene match: 6. The CDR3 is 15 residues long. Germline CDR1 and CDR2: DFQATT and SNEGSKA (reference sequence). The CDR3 sequence is CSARAGLAIDNEQFF. CDR3 in DNA: TGCAGTGCTAGAGCAGGACTAGCGATAGACAATGAGCAGTTCTTC.

This clonotype was seen a handful of times. The J gene is TRBJ2-7, the V gene TRBV7-9; tentative D call: TRBD2 (5 bases). Trimming cost V 1 base and J 5 bases, with 12 bases left between them. The germline V gene encodes CDR1 SEHNR and CDR2 FQNEAQ (reference sequence). The CDR3 totals 14 residues. CDR3 in amino acids: CASSLDTGFHEQYF. DNA for the CDR3: TGTGCCAGCAGCTTAGATACGGGGTTTCACGAGCAGTACTTC. Together with reference TRBV7-9 and TRBJ2-7, the CDR3 gives the full variable domain: DTGVSQNPRHKITKRGQNVTFRCDPISEHNRLYWYRQTLGQGPEFLTYFQNEAQLEKSRLLSDRFSAERPKGSFSTLEIQRTEQGDSAMYLCASSLDTGFHEQYFGPGTRLTVT.